This passage covers 4 T cell receptor beta chains from one sample sequenced in a study of CD8+ T cells in alopecia areata. Treatment denoted: oral pan-JAK inhibitor, 5-10 mg twice daily. Reverse transcribed after extraction, RNA yielded cDNA as the sequencing template. Sequenced by immunoSEQ multiplex PCR; TCRdb stores in-frame clones only, minus some. The sample holds some 200,000 clones, roughly three fifths seen once. The specimen was CD4+ T cells sorted from blood, collected at week 4, from a patient treated with tofacitinib. Receptor source: a human donor with alopecia areata.

The rearrangement links TRBV29-1 to TRBJ1-4, with 11 bases lining up with TRBD1. J gave up 3 bases and V 7 bases, and 13 bases lay outside the gene matches. The CDR3 has 17 amino acids. The germline CDR1 and CDR2 sequences are SQVTM and ANQGSEA. DNA for the CDR3: TGCAGCGCCTTCGGGACAGGGGGTCTCATGGCTAATGAAAAACTGTTTTTT. Protein: CSAFGTGGLMANEKLFF. Full variable domain (rest looked up from reference TRBV29-1 and TRBJ1-4): SAVISQKPSRDICQRGTSLTIQCQVDSQVTMMFWYRQQPGQSLTLIATANQGSEATYESGFVIDKFPISRPNLTFSTLTVSNMSPEDSSIYLCSAFGTGGLMANEKLFFGSGTQLSVL.

The V gene is TRBV30, the J gene TRBJ1-5; the match to TRBD1 covers 9 bases. The V gene end was trimmed by 5 bases and the J gene end by 6 bases; junction bases not matched to a gene: 5. The CDR3 has 13 amino acids. Germline CDR1 reads GTSNPN; CDR2 reads SVGIG (reference sequence). CDR3: CAWEQGASQPQHF. The CDR3 DNA sequence: TGTGCCTGGGAACAGGGGGCTTCTCAGCCCCAGCATTTT.

The V and J genes are TRBV2 and TRBJ1-5; 7 bases align to TRBD1. This CDR3 has 15 residues. The V segment lost 2 bases and the J segment 3 bases; nucleotides outside the gene matches: 4. Germline V gene data show CDR1 as SNHLY and CDR2 as FYNNEI. CDR3 region: CASSETGVLNQPQHF. The CDR3 bases are TGTGCCAGCAGTGAAACAGGGGTTCTCAATCAGCCCCAGCATTTT.

J is TRBJ2-7 and V is TRBV2; D unclear. The germline V gene encodes CDR1 SNHLY and CDR2 FYNNEI. The germline V and J ends were trimmed by 7 bases and 1 base, with 5 bases remaining between them. This CDR3 is built from 11 residues. The CDR3 reads CASNLSYEQYF. The CDR3 DNA reads TGTGCCAGCAACCTTTCCTACGAGCAGTACTTC.